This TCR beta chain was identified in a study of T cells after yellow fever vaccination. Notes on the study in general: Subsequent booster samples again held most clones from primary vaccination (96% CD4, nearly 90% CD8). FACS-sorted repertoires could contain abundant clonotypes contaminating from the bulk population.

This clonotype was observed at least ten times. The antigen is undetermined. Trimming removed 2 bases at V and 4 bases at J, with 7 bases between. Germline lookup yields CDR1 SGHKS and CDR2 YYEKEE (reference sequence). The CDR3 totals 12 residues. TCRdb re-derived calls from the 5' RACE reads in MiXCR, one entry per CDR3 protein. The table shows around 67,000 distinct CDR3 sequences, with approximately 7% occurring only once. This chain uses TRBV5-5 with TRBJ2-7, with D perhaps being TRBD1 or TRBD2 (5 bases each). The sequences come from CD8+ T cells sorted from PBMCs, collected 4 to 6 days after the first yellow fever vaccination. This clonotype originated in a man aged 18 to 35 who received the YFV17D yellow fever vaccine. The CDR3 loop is CASSLWGYEQYV. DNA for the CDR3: TGTGCCAGCAGCTTATGGGGGTACGAGCAGTACGTC.